This T cell receptor (beta chain) was found in a study of blood T cell repertoires in COVID-19. The overall study: Acute and convalescent COVID-19 specimens originated in the United States, Italy and Spain. PBMCs, B-cell-depleted T cells, or T cells were the source of the cDNA or gDNA that made up the material.

Germline lookup yields CDR1 SGHRS and CDR2 YFSETQ. The CDR3 runs to 17 residues. The trim removed 4 bases at V and 9 bases at J, leaving 18 bases unmatched. Original processing methods: Amplification of reference gene primers provided the estimated nucleated cell counts. Data came from immunoSEQ multiplex PCR; TCRdb stores just in-frame clones and leaves some out. The DNA was the basis for D and trimming; V, J and clone size are from that table. The sample records around 25,000 clones, 65% to 90% being singletons. The sample comprised peripheral blood. The chain couples TRBV5-1 to TRBJ2-1; 8 nucleotides line up with TRBD2. The TCR comes from a man between 65 and 79 years old with active COVID-19. DNA of the CDR3: TGCGCCAGCAGCCCACTGGGCGCCGGGACTAGTTATTCTGAGCAGTTCTTC. The encoded protein is CASSPLGAGTSYSEQFF.